This T cell receptor beta chain was sequenced in a study of response to subunit inactivated influenza vaccine. TCRdb used MiXCR to reprocess the RT-PCR reads, holding one entry per CDR3 protein. The repertoire holds 600,000 to 850,000 distinct CDR3 sequences, with 13% to 15% as singletons. V dropped 3 bases and J dropped 7 bases, with 10 bases sitting between them. Germline assignment: CDR1 WSHSY and CDR2 SAAADI. The CDR3 length is 14 residues. The source is a man aged 50 to 59 who received an inactivated influenza vaccine. The source material was PBMCs from blood, sampled roughly 2 weeks before vaccination. The rearrangement joins TRBV10-2 to TRBJ1-6; no firm D call. Here the CDR3 reads CASSDWPENSPLHF. The CDR3 nucleotides are TGCGCCAGCAGTGATTGGCCAGAAAATTCACCCCTCCACTTT.